These T cell receptor beta chains were read from a single sample in a study of blood T cell repertoires in COVID-19. Generated by immunoSEQ multiplex PCR, the TCRdb table keeps only in-frame clones and is missing some. This table holds 30,000 to 35,000 clones, 70% to 90% found once. Sequencing used peripheral blood. These receptors were obtained from a man in his 60s with COVID-19, enrolled during active disease. Both conserved end residues are part of each CDR3. A D gene is named only where the DNA matches it firmly. For some rows the clone size is stated as once, few or many, or as a class when expanded; others skip it.

V: TRBV27
D: NA
J: TRBJ2-1
size: NA
length: 14
CDR3: CASSPRSGDNEQFF
DNA: TGTGCCAGCAGTCCCCGATCGGGTGACAATGAGCAGTTCTTC

V: TRBV6-2/TRBV6-3
D: TRBD1
J: TRBJ1-5
size: NA
length: 18
CDR3: CASSWTGDQSYSNQPQHF
DNA: TGTGCCAGCAGTTGGACAGGAGATCAGTCGTATAGCAATCAGCCCCAGCATTTT

V: TRBV27
D: TRBD1
J: TRBJ1-6
size: NA
length: 15
CDR3: CASSLRDRGSSPLHF
DNA: TGTGCCAGCAGCCTCCGGGACAGGGGTTCCTCACCCCTCCACTTT

V: TRBV20-1
D: NA
J: TRBJ2-7
size: NA
length: 11
CDR3: CSAPYRYEQYF
DNA: TGCAGTGCCCCGTACAGGTACGAGCAGTACTTC

V: TRBV19
D: TRBD1
J: TRBJ1-3
size: NA
length: 15
CDR3: CASKDRTFSGNTIYF
DNA: TGTGCCAGCAAGGACAGGACATTCTCTGGAAACACCATATATTTT

V: TRBV4-2
D: NA
J: TRBJ2-7
size: NA
length: 16
CDR3: CASSPSLAGDSYEQYF
DNA: TGTGCCAGCAGCCCTTCTTTGGCAGGGGATAGCTACGAGCAGTACTTC

V: TRBV4-2
D: NA
J: TRBJ2-1
size: NA
length: 14
CDR3: CASSQVASFSEQFF
DNA: TGTGCCAGCAGCCAAGTGGCTAGTTTCAGCGAGCAGTTCTTC

V: TRBV7-9
D: NA
J: TRBJ2-3
size: few
length: 15
CDR3: CASSPPGDPTDTQYF
DNA: TGTGCCAGCAGCCCGCCAGGGGACCCCACAGATACGCAGTATTTT

V: TRBV4-2
D: TRBD1
J: TRBJ2-7
size: once
length: 16
CDR3: CASSQDPGQGAYEQYF
DNA: TGTGCCAGCAGCCAAGATCCGGGACAGGGGGCTTACGAGCAGTACTTC

V: TRBV10-3
D: TRBD1
J: TRBJ2-7
size: once
length: 14
CDR3: CAISAGTGYYEQYF
DNA: TGTGCCATCAGCGCCGGGACAGGGTACTACGAGCAGTACTTC

V: TRBV29-1
D: TRBD2
J: TRBJ2-5
size: NA
length: 14
CDR3: CSVPSGGVIKTQYF
DNA: TGCAGCGTCCCTAGCGGGGGGGTCATAAAGACCCAGTACTTC

V: TRBV10-3
D: NA
J: TRBJ1-4
size: NA
length: 13
CDR3: CATRQEDDEKLFF
DNA: TGTGCCACCCGACAGGAGGATGATGAAAAACTGTTTTTT

V: TRBV30
D: TRBD1
J: TRBJ1-4
size: NA
length: 14
CDR3: CAWRSWTGDEKLFF
DNA: TGTGCCTGGAGATCGTGGACAGGGGATGAAAAACTGTTTTTT

V: TRBV6-6
D: NA
J: TRBJ2-3
size: NA
length: 13
CDR3: CASSQDSTDTQYF
DNA: TGTGCCAGCAGCCAGGACTCCACAGATACGCAGTATTTT